This T cell receptor (beta chain) was identified in a study of T cell changes during pregnancy in multiple sclerosis. This CDR3 is built from 15 residues. From germline, CDR1 is SGHRS and CDR2 YFSETQ. J gave up 6 bases and V 3 bases, and 8 bases lay outside the gene matches. Method: immunoSEQ multiplex PCR; TCRdb's copy keeps in-frame clones and lacks some. The sample yields about 35,000 clones, about 91% seen once. This clone was seen a single time. The sequence came from a female donor in good health, enrolled as a control in a pregnancy study. Source: CD4+ T cells from peripheral blood mononuclear cells, taken in the third trimester of pregnancy. The chain carries TRBV5-1 and TRBJ2-7; 11 bases agree with TRBD1. The CDR3 bases are TGCGCCAGCAGCTCTACCCGGGACAGGGGGGCCGAGCAGTACTTC. It encodes CASSSTRDRGAEQYF.